Given below is one TCR beta chain in context. These data originate in a study of blood T cell repertoires in COVID-19. For the study at large: Whether acute or convalescent, the COVID-19 samples came from the United States, Italy and Spain. The cDNA or gDNA used as material had been derived from T cells, B-cell-depleted T cells, or PBMCs.

Source study methods: Reference gene primer amplification yielded estimated nucleated cell counts. The data were produced by immunoSEQ multiplex PCR, yet TCRdb's version contains in-frame clones alone and is incomplete. The D gene and trimming were derived from the DNA, and the V and J assignments and clone size from that table. The sample yields 10,000 to 15,000 clones, about 80% seen once. The germline gives CDR1 SGHTA, CDR2 FQGTGA. There are 14 residues in the CDR3. The V and J ends lost 5 bases and 5 bases, in that order; junction bases with no gene match: 7. The chain recombines TRBV7-3 with TRBJ2-5; TRBD2 agrees at 8 bases. Sequencing input: peripheral blood. This receptor was identified in a man older than 75 with acute or convalescent COVID-19. Written as DNA, the CDR3 is TGTGCCAGCAGCAGTAGCGGGGCTGGGGAGACCCAGTACTTC. Amino acids: CASSSSGAGETQYF.